The source of this T cell receptor (beta chain) is a study of T cells in Graves' hyperthyroidism and ophthalmopathy. What was amplified from RNA transcripts were TCR beta CDR3 regions. The TCR CDR3 first-round RT-PCR relied on the HTBI primer set. TCRdb reprocessed the multiplex PCR reads via MiXCR and lists one record per CDR3 protein. The sample consists of fewer than 900,000 distinct CDR3 sequences, 15% to 20% of them appearing once. The source of the PBMCs was 9.5 to 10 ml of fresh peripheral blood. This CDR3 region has 13 residues. The germline V gene has CDR1 SGHAT and CDR2 FQNNGV. V lost 5 bases and J 5 bases, leaving 12 bases between the germline ends.

This receptor was identified in a woman between 45 and 65 years old with Graves' hyperthyroidism that later progressed to Graves' ophthalmopathy. The chain uses TRBV11-2 and TRBJ1-1; D is unresolved. The sequencing input was blood. The CDR3 sequence: CASSQNLGTEAFF. The DNA for the CDR3 is TGTGCCAGCAGCCAAAACCTTGGGACTGAAGCTTTCTTT.